This passage covers 5 T cell receptor beta chains from one sample sequenced in a study of T cell responses to AZD1222 COVID-19 vaccine. Data came from immunoSEQ multiplex PCR; TCRdb stores just in-frame clones and leaves some out. Of tens of thousands of clones detected, approximately 88% appear once; the ten largest clones hold roughly 15%. The sample was peripheral blood, taken 28 days after the second AZD1222 dose. The receptor source for this set is an adult who received the AZD1222 COVID-19 vaccine.

V is TRBV5-5 and J is TRBJ1-2; D is possibly TRBD1 (6 bases). The CDR3 totals 14 residues. In germline, CDR1 is SGHKS, CDR2 YYEKEE (reference sequence). V was pared by 6 bases and J by 4 bases, with 16 bases between. CDR3 coding DNA: TGTGCCAGCAATATGGACAGTGGGCCCTATGGCTACACCTTC. As protein: CASNMDSGPYGYTF.

The chain has TRBV19 and TRBJ1-4; D is ambiguous. V lost 4 bases and J lost 6, with 24 bases in between. This CDR3 has 18 residues. In germline, CDR1 is LNHDA, CDR2 SQIVND (reference sequence). The CDR3 bases are TGTGCCAGTAGTACCCCCCCAAGGGCGACGGTTGGTGATGAAAAACTGTTTTTT. This gives the protein CASSTPPRATVGDEKLFF.

The chain recombines TRBV18 with TRBJ2-5, with D tentatively TRBD1 or TRBD2 (5 bases each). This CDR3 contains 15 residues. V lost 2 bases and J 5 bases, leaving 15 bases between the germline ends. The V gene's germline CDR1 is KGHSH and CDR2 LQKENI. Here the CDR3 reads CASSPKRDPGETQYF. The CDR3 DNA is TGTGCCAGCTCACCAAAGAGGGACCCAGGGGAGACCCAGTACTTC.

This clone was observed a single time. V usage is TRBV18 and J usage is TRBJ1-1; maybe TRBD1 (5 bases). Germline V gene sequence: CDR1 KGHSH, CDR2 LQKENI. V was cut by 6 bases and J by 5 bases, with 13 bases left in between. CDR3 length equals 13 residues. CDR3 bases: TGTGCCAGCTCCCCAGACAGCTATACTGAAGCTTTCTTT. Its protein product is CASSPDSYTEAFF.

V gene TRBV18 combines with J gene TRBJ2-2; maybe TRBD1 (5 bases). CDR3 size: 14 residues. Trimming removed 4 bases at V and 4 bases at J, with 10 bases between. Germline CDR1 is KGHSH and CDR2 is LQKENI. CDR3 protein: CASSQEGVTGELFF. Written as DNA, the CDR3 is TGTGCCAGCTCACAGGAAGGGGTCACCGGGGAGCTGTTTTTT.